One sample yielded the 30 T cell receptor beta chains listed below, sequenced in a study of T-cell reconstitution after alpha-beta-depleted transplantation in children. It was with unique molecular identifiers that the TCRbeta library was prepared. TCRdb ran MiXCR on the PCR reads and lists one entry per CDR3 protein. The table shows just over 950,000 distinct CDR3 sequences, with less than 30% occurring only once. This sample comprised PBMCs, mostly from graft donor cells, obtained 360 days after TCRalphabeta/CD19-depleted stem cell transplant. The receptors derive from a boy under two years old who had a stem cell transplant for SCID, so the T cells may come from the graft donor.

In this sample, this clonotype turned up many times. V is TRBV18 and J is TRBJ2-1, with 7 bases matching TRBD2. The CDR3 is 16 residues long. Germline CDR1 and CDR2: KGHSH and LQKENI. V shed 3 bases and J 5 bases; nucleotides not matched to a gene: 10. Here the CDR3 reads CASSPTGTNWDNEQFF. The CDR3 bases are TGTGCCAGCTCACCTACCGGGACTAACTGGGACAATGAGCAGTTCTTC.

The CDR3 DNA reads TGTGCCAGCAGCCCCGGAGGCCTAGCGGCGGACCCCACCTACGAGCAGTACTTC. Its translation is CASSPGGLAADPTYEQYF. J is TRBJ2-7 and V is TRBV5-6; 7 bases align to TRBD2. Looked up from germline, CDR1 is SGHDT and CDR2 is YYEEEE. Trimming took 4 bases from V and 2 from J; bases not matched to a gene: 18. CDR3 length: 18 residues. Together with reference TRBV5-6 and TRBJ2-7, the CDR3 gives the full variable domain: DAGVTQSPTHLIKTRGQQVTLRCSPKSGHDTVSWYQQALGQGPQFIFQYYEEEERQRGNFPDRFSGHQFPNYSSELNVNALLLGDSALYLCASSPGGLAADPTYEQYFGPGTRLTVT.

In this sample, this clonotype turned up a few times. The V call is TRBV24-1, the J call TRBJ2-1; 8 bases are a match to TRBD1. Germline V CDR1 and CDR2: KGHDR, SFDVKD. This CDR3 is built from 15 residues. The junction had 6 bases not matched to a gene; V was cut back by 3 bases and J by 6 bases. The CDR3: CATSDRTGKVNEQFF. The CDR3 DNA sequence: TGTGCCACCAGTGATCGGACAGGGAAGGTCAATGAGCAGTTCTTC.

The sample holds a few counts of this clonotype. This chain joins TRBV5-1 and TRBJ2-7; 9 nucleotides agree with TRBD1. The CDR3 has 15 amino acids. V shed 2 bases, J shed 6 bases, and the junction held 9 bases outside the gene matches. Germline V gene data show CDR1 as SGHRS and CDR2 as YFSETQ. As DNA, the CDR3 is TGCGCCAGCAGCTTTACCCCGGACAGGGGTCGCGAGCAGTACTTC. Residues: CASSFTPDRGREQYF.

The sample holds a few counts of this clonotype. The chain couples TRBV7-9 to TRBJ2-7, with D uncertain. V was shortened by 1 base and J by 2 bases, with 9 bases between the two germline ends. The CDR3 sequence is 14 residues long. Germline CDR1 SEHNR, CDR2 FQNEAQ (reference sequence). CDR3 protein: CASSLDSEAYEQYF. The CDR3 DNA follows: TGTGCCAGCAGCTTAGACAGCGAAGCCTACGAGCAGTACTTC.

The DNA for the CDR3 is TGTGCCATCAGTGGTCCCGGGACTAGGGAAACAGATACGCAGTATTTT. Its translation is CAISGPGTRETDTQYF. The genes are TRBV10-3 and TRBJ2-3; TRBD2 matches at 8 bases. Germline lookup yields CDR1 ENHRY and CDR2 SYGVKD. Trimming cost V 4 bases and J 3 bases; bases outside gene matches: 9. The CDR3 sequence is 16 residues long.

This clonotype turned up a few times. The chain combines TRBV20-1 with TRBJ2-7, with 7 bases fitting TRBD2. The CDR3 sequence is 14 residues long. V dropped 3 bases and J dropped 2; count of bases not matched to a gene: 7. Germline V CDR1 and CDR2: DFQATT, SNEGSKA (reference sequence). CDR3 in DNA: TGCAGTGCTAGTAACCCAAGCGGGGCCTACGAGCAGTACTTC. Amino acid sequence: CSASNPSGAYEQYF.

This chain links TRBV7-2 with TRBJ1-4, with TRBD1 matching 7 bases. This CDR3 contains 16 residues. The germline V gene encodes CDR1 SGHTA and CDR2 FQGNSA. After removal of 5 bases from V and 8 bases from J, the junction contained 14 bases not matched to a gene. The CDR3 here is CASSHAPGQYEEKLFF. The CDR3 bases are TGTGCCAGCAGCCATGCGCCGGGACAGTATGAAGAAAAACTGTTTTTT. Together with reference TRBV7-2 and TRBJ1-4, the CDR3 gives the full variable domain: GAGVSQSPSNKVTEKGKDVELRCDPISGHTALYWYRQSLGQGLEFLIYFQGNSAPDKSGLPSDRFSAERTGGSVSTLTIQRTQQEDSAVYLCASSHAPGQYEEKLFFGSGTQLSVL.

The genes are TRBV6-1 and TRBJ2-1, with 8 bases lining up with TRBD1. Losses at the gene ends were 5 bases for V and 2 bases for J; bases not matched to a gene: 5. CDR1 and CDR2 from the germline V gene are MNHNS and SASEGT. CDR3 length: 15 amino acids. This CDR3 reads CASSPETGAYNEQFF. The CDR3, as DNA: TGTGCCAGCAGTCCAGAGACAGGGGCCTACAATGAGCAGTTCTTC.

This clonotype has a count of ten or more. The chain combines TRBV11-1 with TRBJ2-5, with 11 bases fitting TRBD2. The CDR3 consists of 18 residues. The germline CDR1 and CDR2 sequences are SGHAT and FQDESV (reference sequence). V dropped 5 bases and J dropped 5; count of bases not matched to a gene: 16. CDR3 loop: CASSLRPGLAGFGETQYF. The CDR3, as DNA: TGTGCCAGCAGCCTAAGACCAGGACTAGCGGGTTTTGGGGAGACCCAGTACTTC.

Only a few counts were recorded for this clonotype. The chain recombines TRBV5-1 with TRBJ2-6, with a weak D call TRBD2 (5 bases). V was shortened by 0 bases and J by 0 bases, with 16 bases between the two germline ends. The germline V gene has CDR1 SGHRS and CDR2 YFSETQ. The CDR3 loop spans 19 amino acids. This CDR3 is CASSLVRWESVSGANVLTF. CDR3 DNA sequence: TGCGCCAGCAGCTTGGTTCGTTGGGAGTCCGTCTCTGGGGCCAACGTCCTGACTTTC.

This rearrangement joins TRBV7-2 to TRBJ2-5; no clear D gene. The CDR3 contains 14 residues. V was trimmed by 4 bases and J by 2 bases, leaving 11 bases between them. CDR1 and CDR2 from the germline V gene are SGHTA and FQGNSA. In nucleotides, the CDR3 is TGTGCCAGCAGCTCCTTAGCTGATCAAGAGACCCAGTACTTC. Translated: CASSSLADQETQYF.

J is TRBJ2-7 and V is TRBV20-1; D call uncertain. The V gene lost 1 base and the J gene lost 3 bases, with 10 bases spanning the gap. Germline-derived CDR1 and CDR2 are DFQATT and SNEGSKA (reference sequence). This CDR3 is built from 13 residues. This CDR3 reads CSARAASVYEQYF. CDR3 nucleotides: TGCAGTGCTAGAGCGGCATCTGTCTACGAGCAGTACTTC.

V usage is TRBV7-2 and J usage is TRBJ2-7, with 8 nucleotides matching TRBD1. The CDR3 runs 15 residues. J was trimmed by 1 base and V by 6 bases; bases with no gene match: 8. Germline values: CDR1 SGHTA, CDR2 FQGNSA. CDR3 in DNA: TGTGCCAGCAGGAGGTCGAGACAGGGGTCCTACGAGCAGTACTTC. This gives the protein CASRRSRQGSYEQYF.

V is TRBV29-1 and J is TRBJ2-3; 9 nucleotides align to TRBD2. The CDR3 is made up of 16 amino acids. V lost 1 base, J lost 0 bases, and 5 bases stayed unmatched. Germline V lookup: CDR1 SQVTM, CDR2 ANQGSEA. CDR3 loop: CSVEVGLAGSTDTQYF. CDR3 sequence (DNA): TGCAGCGTTGAAGTGGGTCTAGCGGGGAGCACAGATACGCAGTATTTT.

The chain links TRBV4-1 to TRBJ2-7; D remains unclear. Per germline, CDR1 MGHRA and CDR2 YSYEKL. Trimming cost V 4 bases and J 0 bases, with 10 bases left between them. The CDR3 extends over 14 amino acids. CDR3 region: CASSPWVSSYEQYF. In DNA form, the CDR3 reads TGCGCCAGCAGCCCATGGGTTAGCTCCTACGAGCAGTACTTC.

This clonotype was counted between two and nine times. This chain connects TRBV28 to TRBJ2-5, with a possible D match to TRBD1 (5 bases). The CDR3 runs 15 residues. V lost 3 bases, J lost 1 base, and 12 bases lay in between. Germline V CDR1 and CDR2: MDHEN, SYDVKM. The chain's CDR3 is CASSFYGAVQETQYF. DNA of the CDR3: TGTGCCAGCAGTTTTTATGGGGCAGTCCAAGAGACCCAGTACTTC.

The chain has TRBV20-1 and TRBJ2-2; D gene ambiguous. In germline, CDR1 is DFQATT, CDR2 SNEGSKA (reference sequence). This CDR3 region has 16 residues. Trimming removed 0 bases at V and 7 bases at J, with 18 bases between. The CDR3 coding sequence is TGCAGTGCTAGAGATTCCGGCCGGGTGCGCGGCGGGGAGCTGTTTTTT. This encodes CSARDSGRVRGGELFF.

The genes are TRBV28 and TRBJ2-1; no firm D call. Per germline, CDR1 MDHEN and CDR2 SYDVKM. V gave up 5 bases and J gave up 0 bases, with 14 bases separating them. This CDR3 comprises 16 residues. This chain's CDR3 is CASSIGYYSSYNEQFF. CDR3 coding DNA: TGTGCCAGCAGTATCGGATACTATAGCTCCTACAATGAGCAGTTCTTC.

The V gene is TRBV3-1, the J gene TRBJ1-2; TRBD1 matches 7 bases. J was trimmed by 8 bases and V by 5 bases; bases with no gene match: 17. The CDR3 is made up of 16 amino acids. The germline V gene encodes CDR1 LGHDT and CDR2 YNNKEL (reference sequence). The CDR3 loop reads CASSGGQVRTLGGYTF. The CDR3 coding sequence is TGTGCCAGCAGCGGTGGACAGGTCAGGACCCTAGGAGGCTACACCTTC.

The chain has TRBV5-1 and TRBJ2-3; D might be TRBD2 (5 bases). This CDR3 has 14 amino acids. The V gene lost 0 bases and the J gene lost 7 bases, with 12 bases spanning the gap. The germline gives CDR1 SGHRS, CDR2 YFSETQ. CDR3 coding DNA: TGCGCCAGCAGCTTGGTCTCGGTCGGGAATACGCAGTATTTT. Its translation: CASSLVSVGNTQYF.

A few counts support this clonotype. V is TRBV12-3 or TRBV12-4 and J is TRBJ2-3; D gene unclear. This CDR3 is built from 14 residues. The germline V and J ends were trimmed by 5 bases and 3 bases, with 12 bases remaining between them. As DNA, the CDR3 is TGTGCCAGCAGTAAGGAAGGGCTGACAGATACGCAGTATTTT. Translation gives CASSKEGLTDTQYF.

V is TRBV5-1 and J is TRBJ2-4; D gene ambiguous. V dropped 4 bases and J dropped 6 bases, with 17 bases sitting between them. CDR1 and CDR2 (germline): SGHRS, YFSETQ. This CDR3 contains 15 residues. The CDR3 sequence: CASSQILSEGNIQYF. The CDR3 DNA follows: TGCGCCAGCAGCCAAATCCTATCGGAAGGAAACATTCAGTACTTC.

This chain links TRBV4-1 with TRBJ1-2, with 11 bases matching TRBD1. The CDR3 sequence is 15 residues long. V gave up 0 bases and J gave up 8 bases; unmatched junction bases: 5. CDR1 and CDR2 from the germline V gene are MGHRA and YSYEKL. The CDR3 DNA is TGCGCCAGCAGCCAAGACCCTTGGACAGGGGGCGGCTACACCTTC. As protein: CASSQDPWTGGGYTF.

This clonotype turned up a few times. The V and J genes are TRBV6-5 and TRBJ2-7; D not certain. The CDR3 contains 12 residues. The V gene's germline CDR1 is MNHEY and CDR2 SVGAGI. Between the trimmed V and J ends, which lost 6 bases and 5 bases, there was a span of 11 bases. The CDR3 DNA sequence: TGTGCCAGCAGCCGAACAAGGGACGAGCAGTACTTC. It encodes CASSRTRDEQYF.

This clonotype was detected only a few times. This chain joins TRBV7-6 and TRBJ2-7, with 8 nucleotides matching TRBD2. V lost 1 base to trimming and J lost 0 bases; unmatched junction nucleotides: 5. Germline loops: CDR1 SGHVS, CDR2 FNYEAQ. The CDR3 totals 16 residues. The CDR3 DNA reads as TGTGCCAGCAGCTTAGGAGTAGCGGGGAGCTCCTACGAGCAGTACTTC. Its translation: CASSLGVAGSSYEQYF. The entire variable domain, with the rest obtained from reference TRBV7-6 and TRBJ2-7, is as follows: GAGVSQSPRYKVTKRGQDVALRCDPISGHVSLYWYRQALGQGPEFLTYFNYEAQQDKSGLPNDRFSAERPEGSISTLTIQRTEQRDSAMYRCASSLGVAGSSYEQYFGPGTRLTVT.

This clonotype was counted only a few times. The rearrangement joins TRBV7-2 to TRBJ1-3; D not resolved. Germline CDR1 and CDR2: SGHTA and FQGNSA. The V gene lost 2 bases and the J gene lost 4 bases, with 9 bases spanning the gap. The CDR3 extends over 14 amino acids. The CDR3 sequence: CASSLRQYGNTIYF. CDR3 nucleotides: TGTGCCAGCAGCTTACGGCAGTACGGAAACACCATATATTTT.

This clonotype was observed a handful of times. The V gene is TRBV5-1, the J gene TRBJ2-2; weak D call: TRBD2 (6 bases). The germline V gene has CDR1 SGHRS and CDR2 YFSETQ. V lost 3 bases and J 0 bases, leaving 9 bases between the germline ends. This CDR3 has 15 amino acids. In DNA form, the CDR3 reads TGCGCCAGCAGCTCGGGACTTTCGAACACCGGGGAGCTGTTTTTT. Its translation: CASSSGLSNTGELFF. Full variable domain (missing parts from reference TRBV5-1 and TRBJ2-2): KAGVTQTPRYLIKTRGQQVTLSCSPISGHRSVSWYQQTPGQGLQFLFEYFSETQRNKGNFPGRFSGRQFSNSRSEMNVSTLELGDSALYLCASSSGLSNTGELFFGEGSRLTVL.

The CDR3 nucleotides are TGCAGCGTGGGTACAGGGAGGACTGAAGCTTTCTTT. Translation: CSVGTGRTEAFF. The genes are TRBV29-1 and TRBJ1-1; D perhaps matches TRBD1 (6 bases). Looked up from germline, CDR1 is SQVTM and CDR2 is ANQGSEA. Trimming removed 6 bases from V and 5 bases from J, with 13 bases in between. This CDR3 is built from 12 residues.

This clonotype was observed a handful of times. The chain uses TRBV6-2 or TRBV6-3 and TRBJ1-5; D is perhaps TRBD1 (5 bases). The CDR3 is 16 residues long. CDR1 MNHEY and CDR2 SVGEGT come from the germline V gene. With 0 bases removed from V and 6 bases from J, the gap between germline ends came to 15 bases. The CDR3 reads CASSYSGQGKGQPQHF. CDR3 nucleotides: TGTGCCAGCAGTTACTCGGGCCAGGGAAAAGGTCAGCCCCAGCATTTT.